The source of this T cell receptor (beta chain) is a study of blood T cells in healthy people across ages. Study results and limitations: The study lacked donor CMV status, which possibly confounded expanded clonotype changes.

As for this clonotype: Its target is not known.

CDR3 length: 15 residues. V shed 6 bases and J shed 7 bases, with 18 bases lying between them. CDR1 is SGHTA and CDR2 is FQGNSA in the germline V gene. Drawing of peripheral blood yielded 7.5 to 10 milliliters from each donor. Using a J-beta primer mix together with a sample-barcoded 5' primer, a second PCR was run for roughly 6 to 12 cycles. TCRdb recomputed calls from the 5' RACE reads with MiXCR, one row per CDR3 protein. The sample includes approximately 2,000,000 distinct CDR3 sequences, about two fifths of them seen just once. The sample comprised blood. The chain couples TRBV7-2 to TRBJ1-4, with a possible D match to TRBD1 (5 bases). The source of this sequence is a human donor in good health. The CDR3 bases are TGTGCCAGCAGGCGTCGGGCGGGGCTAGGTGAAAAACTGTTTTTT. It is translated as CASRRRAGLGEKLFF.